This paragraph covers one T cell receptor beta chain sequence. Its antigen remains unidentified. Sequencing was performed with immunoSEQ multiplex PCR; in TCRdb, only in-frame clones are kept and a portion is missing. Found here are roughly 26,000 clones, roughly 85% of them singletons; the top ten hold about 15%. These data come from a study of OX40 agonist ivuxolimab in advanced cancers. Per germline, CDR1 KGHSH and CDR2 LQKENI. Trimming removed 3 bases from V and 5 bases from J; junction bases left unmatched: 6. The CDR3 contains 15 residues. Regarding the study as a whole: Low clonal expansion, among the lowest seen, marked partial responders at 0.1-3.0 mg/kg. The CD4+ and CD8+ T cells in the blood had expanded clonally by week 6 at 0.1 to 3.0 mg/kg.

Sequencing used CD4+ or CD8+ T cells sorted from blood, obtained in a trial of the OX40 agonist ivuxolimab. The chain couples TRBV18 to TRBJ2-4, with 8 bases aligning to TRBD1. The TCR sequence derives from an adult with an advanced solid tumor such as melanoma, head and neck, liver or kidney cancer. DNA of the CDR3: TGTGCCAGCTCACCCCAGGGGGCGACGGAAAACATTCAGTACTTC. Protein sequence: CASSPQGATENIQYF. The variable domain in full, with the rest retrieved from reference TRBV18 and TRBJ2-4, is NAGVMQNPRHLVRRRGQEARLRCSPMKGHSHVYWYRQLPEEGLKFMVYLQKENIIDESGMPKERFSAEFPKEGPSILRIQQVVRGDSAAYFCASSPQGATENIQYFGAGTRLSVL.